This T cell receptor beta chain came from a study of CD8 T cells in Susac syndrome. The RNA, about 0.5 to 1 ug, was put through reverse transcription using random hexamers. The immunoSEQ assay covered 54 Vbeta and 13 Jbeta segments for CDR3. Via MiXCR, TCRdb re-called the immunoSEQ multiplex PCR reads, giving one row per CDR3 protein. In the table there are roughly 150,000 distinct CDR3 sequences, approximately 94% of which are singletons. Germline CDR1 SEHNR, CDR2 FQNEAQ (reference sequence). The CDR3 loop spans 13 amino acids. Trimming removed 4 bases from V and 3 bases from J, with 10 bases in between. Multiple sclerosis controls were treatment-naive patients with stable or active relapsing-remitting disease. The TEMRA cells underwent FACS enrichment, while the CD8+ and CD4+ T cells underwent negative isolation.

The origin of this receptor is a human donor with multiple sclerosis. The chain has TRBV7-9 and TRBJ2-7, with D tentatively TRBD2 (6 bases). Sample: CD8+ T cells from PBMCs. In DNA form, the CDR3 reads TGTGCCAGCAGCTCGGGAGTTCACTACGAGCAGTACTTC. Its translation: CASSSGVHYEQYF.